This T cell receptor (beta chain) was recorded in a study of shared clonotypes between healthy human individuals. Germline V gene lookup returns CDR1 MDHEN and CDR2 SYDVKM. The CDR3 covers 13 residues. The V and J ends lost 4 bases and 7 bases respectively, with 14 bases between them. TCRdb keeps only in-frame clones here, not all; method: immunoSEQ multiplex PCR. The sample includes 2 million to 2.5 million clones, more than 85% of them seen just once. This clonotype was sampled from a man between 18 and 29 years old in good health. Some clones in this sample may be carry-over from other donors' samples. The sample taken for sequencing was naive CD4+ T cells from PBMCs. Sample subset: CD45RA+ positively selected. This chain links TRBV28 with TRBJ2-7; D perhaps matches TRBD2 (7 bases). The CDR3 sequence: CASSYPRGGEQYF. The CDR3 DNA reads TGTGCCAGCAGTTACCCCAGGGGAGGGGAGCAGTACTTC.